The rows below give T cell receptor beta chains drawn from one sample of a study of blood T cell repertoires in COVID-19. The method was immunoSEQ multiplex PCR; TCRdb's version includes in-frame clones alone and lacks a portion of them. The data show tens of thousands of clones, roughly three quarters seen once. The sequenced sample was peripheral blood. These receptors originate from a man aged 65 to 85 with COVID-19, enrolled during active disease. The CDR3 runs from the conserved cysteine through the conserved F or W. A D gene is named only where the DNA matches it firmly. Clone size is stated in some rows and not others, as once, few, many or a class when expanded.

- - TRBJ2-7 TRBV6-6 13 TGTGCCAGCAGTCACCCGGGGACCTACGAGCAGTACTTC CASSHPGTYEQYF
TRBD1 - TRBJ1-2 TRBV28 13 TGTGCCAGCAGTCGGGGACAGGCTTATGGCTACACCTTC CASSRGQAYGYTF
- - TRBJ2-1 TRBV19 14 TGTGCCAGTAGCCCTGATCTAGTTCAGCGTGAGCAGTTCTTC CASSPDLVQREQFF
TRBD2 - TRBJ2-3 TRBV9 15 TGTGCCAGCAGCGTAACTAGCGGGACTCATGATACGCAGTATTTT CASSVTSGTHDTQYF
- - TRBJ1-2 TRBV2 13 TGTGCCAGCAAATTCGAGGGTCTCTACGGCTACACCTTC CASKFEGLYGYTF
TRBD1 once TRBJ1-4 TRBV6-5 13 TGTGCCACCATGGACAGGGGTAATGAAAAACTGTTTTTT CATMDRGNEKLFF
TRBD1 few TRBJ1-1 TRBV15 13 TGTGCCACCTCCGGGACAGGGAGGGCTGAAGCTTTCTTT CATSGTGRAEAFF
- - TRBJ2-5 TRBV5-1 12 TGCGCCAGCAGCTTGGGCGTAGAGACCCAGTACTTC CASSLGVETQYF
- - TRBJ1-1 TRBV28 17 TGTGCCAGCAGCCCCGGGGGTGGAGGGTCTACGAACACTGAAGCTTTCTTT CASSPGGGGSTNTEAFF
- - TRBJ2-7 TRBV6-2/TRBV6-3 12 TGTGCCAGCAGTTTCGACTACTACGAGCAGTACTTC CASSFDYYEQYF
TRBD2 - TRBJ2-5 TRBV7-2 14 TGTGCCAGCAGCCCGGGACTAGCGGAGAAGGCCCAGTACTTC CASSPGLAEKAQYF
- - TRBJ1-3 TRBV4-3 16 TGCGCCAGCAGCCAAGGACTCGCGATTTCTGGAAACACCATATATTTT CASSQGLAISGNTIYF
- - TRBJ2-1 TRBV27 12 TGTGCCAGCAGTGAGAAGCGAGATGAGCAGTTCTTC CASSEKRDEQFF
TRBD2 - TRBJ2-7 TRBV14 15 TGTGCCAGCAGCCATGCGGGCTACTCCGGGAGGGAGCAGTACTTC CASSHAGYSGREQYF
- - TRBJ2-1 TRBV12-3/TRBV12-4 13 TGTGCCAGCAGTTTAATAGCCGACAATGAGCAGTTCTTC CASSLIADNEQFF
- - TRBJ1-2 TRBV11-2 15 TGTGCCAGCAGCTCAGAGAGAGTAGGAGGGCCCGGCTACACCTTC CASSSERVGGPGYTF
TRBD1 - TRBJ1-5 TRBV7-7 16 TGTGCTAGCAGCCCTAGGGGGCGGTGGTCTTTGGGGCCCCAGCATTTT CASSPRGRWSLGPQHF
TRBD1 few TRBJ2-1 TRBV12-3/TRBV12-4 13 TGTGCCACCAGACAGGGGGCCTACAATGAGCAGTTCTTC CATRQGAYNEQFF
- - TRBJ2-1 TRBV6-5 12 TGTGCCAGCAGATCAACGGGGAATGAGCAGTTCTTC CASRSTGNEQFF
- - TRBJ1-5 TRBV27 15 TGTGCCAGCAGTTTATCTACAAATAGCAATCAGCCCCAGCATTTT CASSLSTNSNQPQHF
TRBD1 - TRBJ1-6 TRBV7-3 15 TGTGCCAGCAGCTTAATCGGACAGGGGAATTCACCCCTCCACTTT CASSLIGQGNSPLHF
- - TRBJ1-2 TRBV4-2 14 TGTGCCAGCAGCCAAGAGGACAAGACGGGTGGCTACACCTTC CASSQEDKTGGYTF
TRBD2 - TRBJ2-1 TRBV10-3 17 TGTGCCATCAGTGAGATTAGCGGGAGAAGGAAAAACAATGAGCAGTTCTTC CAISEISGRRKNNEQFF
- - TRBJ1-2 TRBV27 14 TGTGCCAGCAGTTTCCGACAGGCTAACTATGGCTACACCTTC CASSFRQANYGYTF
- - TRBJ1-2 TRBV30 14 TGTGCCTGGTCCCTCAGGGGCCCTAACTATGGCTACACCTTC CAWSLRGPNYGYTF
TRBD1 - TRBJ1-1 TRBV6-2/TRBV6-3 16 TGTGCCAGCAGTTACTCCGCCGGGACAGGGGGCACTGAAGCTTTCTTT CASSYSAGTGGTEAFF
- - TRBJ2-4 TRBV18 13 TGTGCCAGCTCACCACTCGAGGAAAACATTCAGTACTTC CASSPLEENIQYF